Each of the 21 T cell receptor beta chains below was sequenced from the same sample in a study of OX40 agonist ivuxolimab in advanced cancers. The repertoire was sequenced with immunoSEQ multiplex PCR; TCRdb's copy has only in-frame clones and lacks some. The sample has over 80,000 clones; 80% to 90% are singletons. The starting material was CD4+ or CD8+ T cells sorted from blood, obtained in a trial of the OX40 agonist ivuxolimab. These receptors all stem from an adult with an advanced solid tumor such as melanoma, head and neck, liver or kidney cancer.

This sequence joins TRBV29-1 and TRBJ1-4; no clear D. The CDR3 has 13 residues. Germline V gene data show CDR1 as SQVTM and CDR2 as ANQGSEA. CDR3 in amino acids: CSAWLKPNEKLFF. The DNA for the CDR3 is TGCAGTGCTTGGCTAAAGCCTAATGAAAAACTGTTTTTT.

This sequence joins TRBV5-4 and TRBJ1-2; the D is unclear. Trimming removed 3 bases from V and 1 base from J, with 7 bases in between. There are 13 residues in the CDR3. CDR1 is SGHNT, CDR2 YYREEE, per germline (reference sequence). DNA of the CDR3: TGTGCCAGCAGCTGGAACGATAACTATGGCTACACCTTC. Protein product: CASSWNDNYGYTF.

This clone appeared a few times. The genes are TRBV25-1 and TRBJ1-2, with D hard to call. The V gene's germline CDR1 is MGHDK and CDR2 SYGVNS. This CDR3 has 11 amino acids. The V end was cut by 11 bases, the J end by 5 bases, with 12 bases between. The CDR3 DNA is TGTGCCGCCGAGTCGGGATATGGCTACACCTTC. Its protein product is CAAESGYGYTF.

V is TRBV11-2 and J is TRBJ2-3, with a possible D match to TRBD2 (5 bases). Trimming pared 1 base from V and 3 bases from J, leaving 8 bases between. The CDR3 is made up of 14 amino acids. CDR1 SGHAT and CDR2 FQNNGV come from the germline V gene. The CDR3 sequence is CASSLGGRTDTQYF. CDR3 nucleotides: TGTGCCAGCAGCTTAGGTGGGAGAACAGATACGCAGTATTTT.

The V call is TRBV9, the J call TRBJ2-1; 8 bases are a match to TRBD2. The trim removed 0 bases at V and 4 bases at J, leaving 6 bases unmatched. CDR3 size: 16 residues. CDR1 is SGDLS and CDR2 is YYNGEE in the germline V gene. CDR3 sequence (DNA): TGTGCCAGCAGCGTAGGGGCTAGCGGGTGGTACAATGAGCAGTTCTTC. Its translation: CASSVGASGWYNEQFF. Full variable domain (outside the CDR3, taken from reference TRBV9 and TRBJ2-1): DSGVTQTPKHLITATGQRVTLRCSPRSGDLSVYWYQQSLDQGLQFLIQYYNGEERAKGNILERFSAQQFPDLHSELNLSSLELGDSALYFCASSVGASGWYNEQFFGPGTRLTVL.

The rearrangement uses TRBV19 and TRBJ2-1; D ambiguous. Germline CDR1 and CDR2: LNHDA and SQIVND (reference sequence). Trimming left V 5 bases short and J 12 bases short, with 17 bases between. The CDR3 covers 13 residues. CDR3 DNA sequence: TGTGCCAGTAGTCCCCAGCAGGAGAGAGGGCAGTTCTTC. Residues: CASSPQQERGQFF.

The V call is TRBV7-8, the J call TRBJ1-5; D remains ambiguous. Germline-derived CDR1 and CDR2 are SGHVS and FQNEAQ. V shed 2 bases and J shed 0 bases, with 5 bases lying between them. This CDR3 is 14 amino acids long. DNA of the CDR3: TGTGCCAGCAGCTTATTGAGTAGCAATCAGCCCCAGCATTTT. This encodes CASSLLSSNQPQHF.

This chain joins TRBV9 and TRBJ2-7, with TRBD2 identical over 11 bases. V shed 3 bases and J 2 bases; nucleotides not matched to a gene: 4. Germline V gene data show CDR1 as SGDLS and CDR2 as YYNGEE. This CDR3 has 15 residues. The CDR3 region is CASSAYSGRAYEQYF. CDR3 coding DNA: TGTGCCAGCAGCGCGTATAGCGGGAGGGCCTACGAGCAGTACTTC.

The chain uses TRBV5-4 and TRBJ2-5; D might be TRBD1 or TRBD2, each matching 5 bases. V was cut by 3 bases and J by 2 bases, with 14 bases left in between. Germline V CDR1 and CDR2: SGHNT, YYREEE (reference sequence). There are 15 residues in the CDR3. The CDR3 region has the DNA TGTGCCAGCAGCTCCCCGGGACGCTTACAAGAGACCCAGTACTTC. Translating it yields CASSSPGRLQETQYF.

The V call is TRBV4-3, the J call TRBJ2-3; D remains unclear. The germline V and J ends were trimmed by 0 bases and 0 bases, with 7 bases remaining between them. Germline loops: CDR1 LGHNA, CDR2 YSLEER. This CDR3 is 15 amino acids long. CDR3 residues: CASSQDALSTDTQYF. CDR3 nucleotides: TGCGCCAGCAGCCAAGATGCCCTTAGCACAGATACGCAGTATTTT.

Of note for this clone: The junction departs from germline at one end; a sequencing error may be responsible. The rearrangement links TRBV18 to TRBJ2-5; D gene ambiguous. CDR1 is KGHSH, CDR2 LQKENI, per germline. The CDR3 is 12 residues long. CDR3 residues: CASSLRKENQYF. The CDR3 nucleotides are TGTGCCAGCTCCCTTAGGAAAGAGAACCAGTACTTC.

This clone occurred once. This chain connects TRBV19 to TRBJ2-7; D unresolved. The CDR3 contains 15 residues. Per the germline V gene, CDR1 is LNHDA and CDR2 is SQIVND (reference sequence). Between the trimmed V and J ends, which lost 1 base and 0 bases, there was a span of 10 bases. The CDR3 DNA reads as TGTGCCAGTAGTATAGCCGAAAGGAGCTCCTACGAGCAGTACTTC. This gives the protein CASSIAERSSYEQYF.

The CDR3 protein is CASSSRQETMSYTF. The CDR3 DNA follows: TGTGCCAGCAGCTCAAGACAGGAGACTATGAGCTACACCTTC. The chain has TRBV7-9 and TRBJ1-2; weak D call: TRBD1 (6 bases). This CDR3 is built from 14 residues. The germline CDR1 and CDR2 sequences are SEHNR and FQNEAQ (reference sequence). Trimming removed 4 bases at V and 9 bases at J, with 18 bases between.

The J gene is TRBJ2-1, the V gene TRBV10-3; no definite D call. CDR1 and CDR2 (germline): ENHRY, SYGVKD. V lost 4 bases and J lost 2, with 12 bases in between. This CDR3 has 15 residues. In DNA form, the CDR3 reads TGTGCCATCAGTGCGACGGGTAGCACCTACAATGAGCAGTTCTTC. Translated: CAISATGSTYNEQFF.

This clone was picked up one time. The rearrangement uses TRBV6-6 and TRBJ2-1, with D tentatively TRBD1 (5 bases). Germline values: CDR1 MNHNY, CDR2 SVGAGI (reference sequence). V was trimmed by 2 bases and J by 3 bases, leaving 8 bases between them. The CDR3 sequence is 14 residues long. The CDR3 sequence: CASSYGTGYNEQFF. DNA of the CDR3: TGTGCCAGCAGTTACGGAACAGGCTACAATGAGCAGTTCTTC.

This rearrangement joins TRBV11-2 to TRBJ2-1, with a weak D call TRBD1 (6 bases). Germline lookup yields CDR1 SGHAT and CDR2 FQNNGV. The length of the CDR3 is 14 residues. Deletions cut 1 base from V and 11 bases from J, with 15 bases between. The CDR3 is CASSLGSRQGKQFF. The CDR3 coding sequence is TGTGCCAGCAGCTTAGGGTCTCGGCAGGGGAAGCAGTTCTTC.

This chain uses TRBV27 with TRBJ1-1; TRBD1 is a possible D gene (5 bases). Deletions cut 6 bases from V and 7 bases from J, with 15 bases between. Germline lookup yields CDR1 MNHEY and CDR2 SMNVEV (reference sequence). The length of the CDR3 is 13 residues. CDR3 DNA: TGTGCCAGCAGCCCTAGTATTGGGGGTGAAGCTTTCTTT. Its translation is CASSPSIGGEAFF.

CDR3 DNA sequence: TGTGCCAGTGGCCGGGACAGAGACACTGAAGCTTTCTTT. This sequence encodes CASGRDRDTEAFF. The gene calls are TRBV19 and TRBJ1-1; 7 nucleotides line up with TRBD1. Germline CDR1 LNHDA, CDR2 SQIVND (reference sequence). The CDR3 length is 13 residues. V dropped 8 bases and J dropped 3; count of bases not matched to a gene: 6.

V is TRBV19 and J is TRBJ2-2; D is uncertain. The CDR3 is made up of 12 amino acids. Between the trimmed V and J ends, which lost 3 bases and 8 bases, there was a span of 7 bases. Looked up from germline, CDR1 is LNHDA and CDR2 is SQIVND (reference sequence). In DNA, the CDR3 is TGTGCCAGTAGTATTGGCTTTGGGGAGCTGTTTTTT. Amino acid sequence: CASSIGFGELFF.

The V call is TRBV10-3, the J call TRBJ2-2; D perhaps matches TRBD1 (6 bases). The CDR3 extends over 15 amino acids. Germline loops: CDR1 ENHRY, CDR2 SYGVKD. Trimming cost V 4 bases and J 1 base, with 10 bases left between them. The CDR3 nucleotides read TGTGCCATCAGTGGATTGACAGGGAACACCGGGGAGCTGTTTTTT. As protein: CAISGLTGNTGELFF.

The chain recombines TRBV7-9 with TRBJ2-4, with a possible D match to TRBD2 (6 bases). Trimming cost V 5 bases and J 1 base, with 9 bases left between them. Germline-derived CDR1 and CDR2 are SEHNR and FQNEAQ (reference sequence). The CDR3 extends over 14 amino acids. In nucleotides, the CDR3 is TGTGCCAGCAGCCAGGGACTGGCCAAAAACATTCAGTACTTC. Translation gives CASSQGLAKNIQYF.